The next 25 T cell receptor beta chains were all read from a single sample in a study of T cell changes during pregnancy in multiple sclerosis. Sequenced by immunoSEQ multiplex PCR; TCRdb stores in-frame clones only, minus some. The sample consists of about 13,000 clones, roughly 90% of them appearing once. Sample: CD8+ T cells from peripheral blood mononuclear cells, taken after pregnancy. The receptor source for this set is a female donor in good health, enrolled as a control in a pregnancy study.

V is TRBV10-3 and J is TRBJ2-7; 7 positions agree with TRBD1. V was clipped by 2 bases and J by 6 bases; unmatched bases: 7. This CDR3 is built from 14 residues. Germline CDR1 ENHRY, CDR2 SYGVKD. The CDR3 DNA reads TGTGCCATCAGTGAGAGGACAGGCCCCCTCGAGCAGTACTTC. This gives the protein CAISERTGPLEQYF.

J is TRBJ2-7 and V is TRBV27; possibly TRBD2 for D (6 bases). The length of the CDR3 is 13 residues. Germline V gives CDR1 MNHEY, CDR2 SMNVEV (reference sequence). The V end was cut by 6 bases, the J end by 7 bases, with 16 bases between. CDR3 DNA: TGTGCCAGCAGCCTCCGGGACTTAAATGAGCAGTACTTC. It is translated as CASSLRDLNEQYF.

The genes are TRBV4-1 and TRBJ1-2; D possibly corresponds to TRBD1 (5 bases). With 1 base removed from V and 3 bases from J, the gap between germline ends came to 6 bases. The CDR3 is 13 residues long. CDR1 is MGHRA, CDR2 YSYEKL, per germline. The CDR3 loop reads CASSQGGDYGYTF. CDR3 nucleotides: TGCGCCAGCAGCCAAGGGGGGGACTATGGCTACACCTTC.

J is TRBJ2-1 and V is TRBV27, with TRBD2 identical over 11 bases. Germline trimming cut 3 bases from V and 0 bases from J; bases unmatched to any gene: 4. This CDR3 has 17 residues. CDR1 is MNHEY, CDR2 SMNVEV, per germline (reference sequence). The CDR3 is CASSFLAGGGSYNEQFF. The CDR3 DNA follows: TGTGCCAGCAGTTTCCTAGCGGGGGGTGGCTCCTACAATGAGCAGTTCTTC.

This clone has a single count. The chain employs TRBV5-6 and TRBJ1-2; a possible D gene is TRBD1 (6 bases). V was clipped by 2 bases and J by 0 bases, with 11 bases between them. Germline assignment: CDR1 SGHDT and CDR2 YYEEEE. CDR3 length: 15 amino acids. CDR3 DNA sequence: TGTGCCAGCAGCTTCTGGACAGATCCTAACTATGGCTACACCTTC. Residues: CASSFWTDPNYGYTF.

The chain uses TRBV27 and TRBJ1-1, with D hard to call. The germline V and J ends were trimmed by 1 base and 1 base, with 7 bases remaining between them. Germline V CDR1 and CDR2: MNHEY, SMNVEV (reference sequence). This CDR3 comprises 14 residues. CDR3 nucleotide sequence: TGTGCCAGCAGTTTATGGGCCCGGAACACTGAAGCTTTCTTT. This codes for CASSLWARNTEAFF.

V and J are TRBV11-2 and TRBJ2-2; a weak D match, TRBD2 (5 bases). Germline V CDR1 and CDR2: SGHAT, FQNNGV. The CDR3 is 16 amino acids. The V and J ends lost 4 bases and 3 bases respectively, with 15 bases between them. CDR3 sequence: CASSSIGVDYTGELFF. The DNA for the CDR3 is TGTGCCAGCAGCTCCATCGGGGTCGACTACACCGGGGAGCTGTTTTTT.

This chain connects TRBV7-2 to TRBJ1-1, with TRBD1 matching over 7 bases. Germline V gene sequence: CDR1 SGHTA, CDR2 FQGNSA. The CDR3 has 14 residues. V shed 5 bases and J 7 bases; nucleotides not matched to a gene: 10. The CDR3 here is CASSPLTGAGEAFF. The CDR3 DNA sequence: TGTGCCAGCAGCCCACTAACAGGGGCGGGTGAAGCTTTCTTT.

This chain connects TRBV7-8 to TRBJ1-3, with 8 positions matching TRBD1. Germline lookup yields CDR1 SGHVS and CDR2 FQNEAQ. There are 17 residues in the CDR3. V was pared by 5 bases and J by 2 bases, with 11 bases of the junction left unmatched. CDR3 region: CASSQGQGLLPGNTIYF. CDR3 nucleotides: TGTGCCAGCAGCCAAGGACAGGGACTTTTGCCTGGAAACACCATATATTTT.

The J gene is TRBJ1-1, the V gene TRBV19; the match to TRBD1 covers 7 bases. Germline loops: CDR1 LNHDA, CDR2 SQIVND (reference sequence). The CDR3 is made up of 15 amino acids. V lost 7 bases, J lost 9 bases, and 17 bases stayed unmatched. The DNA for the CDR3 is TGTGCCAGTATCAATACCTCCCGAGGGGGCTGGAAAGCTTTCTTT. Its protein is CASINTSRGGWKAFF.

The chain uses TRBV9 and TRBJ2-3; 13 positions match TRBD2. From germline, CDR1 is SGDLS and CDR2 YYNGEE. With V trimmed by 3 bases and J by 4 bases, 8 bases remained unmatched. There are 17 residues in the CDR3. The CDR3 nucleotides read TGTGCCAGCAGCGGACCTACTAGCGGGGGGGCGCCAGATACGCAGTATTTT. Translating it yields CASSGPTSGGAPDTQYF.

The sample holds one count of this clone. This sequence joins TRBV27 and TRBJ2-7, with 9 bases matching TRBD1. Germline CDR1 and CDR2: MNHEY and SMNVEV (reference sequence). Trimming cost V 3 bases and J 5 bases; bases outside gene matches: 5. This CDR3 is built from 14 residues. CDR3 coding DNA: TGTGCCAGCAGTTTGCGGACAGGGGCAAACGAGCAGTACTTC. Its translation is CASSLRTGANEQYF.

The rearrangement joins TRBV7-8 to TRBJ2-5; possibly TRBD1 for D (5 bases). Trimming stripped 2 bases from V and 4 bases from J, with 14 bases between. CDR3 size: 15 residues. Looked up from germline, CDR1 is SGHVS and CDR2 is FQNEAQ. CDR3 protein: CASSLYTAGRETQYF. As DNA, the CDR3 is TGTGCCAGCAGCTTATATACAGCAGGGCGAGAGACCCAGTACTTC.

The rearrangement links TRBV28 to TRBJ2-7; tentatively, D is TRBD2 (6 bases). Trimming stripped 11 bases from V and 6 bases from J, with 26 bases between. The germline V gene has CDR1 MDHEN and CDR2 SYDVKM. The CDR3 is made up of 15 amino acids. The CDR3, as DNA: TGTGCCGGCCGGAGATCGGGGGACCTCTTAAGCGAGCAGTACTTC. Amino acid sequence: CAGRRSGDLLSEQYF.

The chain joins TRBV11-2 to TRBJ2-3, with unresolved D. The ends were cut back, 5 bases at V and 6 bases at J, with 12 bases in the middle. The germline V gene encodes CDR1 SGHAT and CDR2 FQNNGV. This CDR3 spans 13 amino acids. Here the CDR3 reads CASSPAGADTQYF. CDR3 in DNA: TGTGCCAGCAGCCCCGCCGGAGCCGATACGCAGTATTTT.

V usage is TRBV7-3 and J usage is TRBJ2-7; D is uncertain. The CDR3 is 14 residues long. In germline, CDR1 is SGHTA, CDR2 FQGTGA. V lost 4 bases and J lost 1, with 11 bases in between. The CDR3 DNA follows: TGTGCCAGCAGCTCGCCGGGTACATCCTACGAGCAGTACTTC. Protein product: CASSSPGTSYEQYF.

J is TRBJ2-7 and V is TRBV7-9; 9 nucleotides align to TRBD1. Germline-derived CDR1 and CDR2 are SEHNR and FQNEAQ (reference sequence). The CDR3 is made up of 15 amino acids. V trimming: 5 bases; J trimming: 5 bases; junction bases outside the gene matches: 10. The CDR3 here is CASSRPTGGIDEQYF. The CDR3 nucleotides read TGTGCCAGCAGCCGTCCGACAGGGGGTATCGACGAGCAGTACTTC.

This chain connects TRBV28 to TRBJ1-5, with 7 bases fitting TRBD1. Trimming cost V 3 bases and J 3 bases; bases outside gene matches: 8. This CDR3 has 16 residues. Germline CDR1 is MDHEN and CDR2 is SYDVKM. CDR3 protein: CASSLAEGADNQPQHF. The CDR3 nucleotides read TGTGCCAGCAGTTTGGCCGAGGGGGCCGACAATCAGCCCCAGCATTTT.

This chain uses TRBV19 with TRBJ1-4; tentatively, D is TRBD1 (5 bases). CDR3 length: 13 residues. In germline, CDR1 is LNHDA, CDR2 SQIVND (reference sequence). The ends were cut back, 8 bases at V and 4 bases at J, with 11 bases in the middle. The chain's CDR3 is CASLGQINEKLFF. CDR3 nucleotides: TGTGCCAGTCTGGGGCAGATTAATGAAAAACTGTTTTTT.

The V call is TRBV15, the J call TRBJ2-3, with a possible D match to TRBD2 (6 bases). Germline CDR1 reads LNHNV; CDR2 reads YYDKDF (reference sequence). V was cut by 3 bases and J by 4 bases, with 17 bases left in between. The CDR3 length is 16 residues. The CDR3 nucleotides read TGTGCCACCAGCAGTGGGGAGGTAGTCGTCCCAGATACGCAGTATTTT. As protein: CATSSGEVVVPDTQYF.

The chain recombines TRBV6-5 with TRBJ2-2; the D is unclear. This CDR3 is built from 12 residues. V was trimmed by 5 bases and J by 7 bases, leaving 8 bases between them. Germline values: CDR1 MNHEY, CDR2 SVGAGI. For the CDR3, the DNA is TGTGCCAGCAGTCTTAGTGACGGGGAGCTGTTTTTT. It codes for CASSLSDGELFF.

This CDR3 reads CASSSGNQPQHF. CDR3 nucleotides: TGTGCCAGCAGTTCCGGGAATCAGCCCCAGCATTTT. This chain connects TRBV27 to TRBJ1-5; D ambiguous. V gave up 4 bases and J gave up 4 bases, with 5 bases separating them. The CDR3 spans 12 residues. Looked up from germline, CDR1 is MNHEY and CDR2 is SMNVEV (reference sequence).

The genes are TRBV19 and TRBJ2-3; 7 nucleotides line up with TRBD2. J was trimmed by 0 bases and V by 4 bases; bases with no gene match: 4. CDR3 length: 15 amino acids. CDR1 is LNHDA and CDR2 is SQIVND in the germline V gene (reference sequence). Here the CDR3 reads CASSRGGYSTDTQYF. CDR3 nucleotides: TGTGCCAGTAGTAGGGGGGGATACAGCACAGATACGCAGTATTTT. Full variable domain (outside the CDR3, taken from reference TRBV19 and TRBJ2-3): DGGITQSPKYLFRKEGQNVTLSCEQNLNHDAMYWYRQDPGQGLRLIYYSQIVNDFQKGDIAEGYSVSREKKESFPLTVTSAQKNPTAFYLCASSRGGYSTDTQYFGPGTRLTVL.

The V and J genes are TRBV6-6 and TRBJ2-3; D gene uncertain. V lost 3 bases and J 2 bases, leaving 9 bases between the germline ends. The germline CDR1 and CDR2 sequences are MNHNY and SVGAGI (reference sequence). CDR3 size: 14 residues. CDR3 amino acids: CASSYLIATDTQYF. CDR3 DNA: TGTGCCAGCAGTTATCTGATAGCCACAGATACGCAGTATTTT.

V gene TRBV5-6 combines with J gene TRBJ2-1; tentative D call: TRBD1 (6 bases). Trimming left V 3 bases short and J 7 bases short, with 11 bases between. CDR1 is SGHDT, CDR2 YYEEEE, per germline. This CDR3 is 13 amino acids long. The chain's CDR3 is CASSSGTINEQFF. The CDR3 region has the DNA TGTGCCAGCAGCTCCGGGACAATTAATGAGCAGTTCTTC.